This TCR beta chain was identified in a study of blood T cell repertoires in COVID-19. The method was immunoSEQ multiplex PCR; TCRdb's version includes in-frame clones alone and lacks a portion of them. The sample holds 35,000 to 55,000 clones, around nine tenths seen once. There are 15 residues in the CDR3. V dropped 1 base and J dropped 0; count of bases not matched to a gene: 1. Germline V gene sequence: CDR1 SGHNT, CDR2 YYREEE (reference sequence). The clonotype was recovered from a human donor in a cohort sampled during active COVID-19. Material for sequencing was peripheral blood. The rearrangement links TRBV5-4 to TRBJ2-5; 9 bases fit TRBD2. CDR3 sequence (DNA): TGTGCCAGCAGCTTGAGACTAGCGGACCAAGAGACCCAGTACTTC. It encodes CASSLRLADQETQYF. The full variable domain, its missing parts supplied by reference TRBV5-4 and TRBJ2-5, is ETGVTQSPTHLIKTRGQQVTLRCSSQSGHNTVSWYQQALGQGPQFIFQYYREEENGRGNFPPRFSGLQFPNYSSELNVNALELDDSALYLCASSLRLADQETQYFGPGTRLLVL.